The next 22 T cell receptor beta chains were all read from a single sample in a study of HIV-infected patients and healthy controls. Around 530 ng RNA was reverse transcribed with alpha and beta constant-region primers. Using multiplexing indices, alpha and beta chain libraries were generated apart by chain-specific third strand synthesis. TCRdb re-called the 5' RACE reads through MiXCR, storing one row per CDR3 protein. The sample carries more than 8,000 distinct CDR3 sequences, approximately 8% recorded once. Whole blood was used without fractionation, so all unsorted peripheral T cells were included. The sample comprised blood. These receptors were collected from an adult in good health.

This clonotype was seen ten or more times. The rearrangement joins TRBV9 to TRBJ2-5; no firm D call. With 0 bases removed from V and 2 bases from J, the gap between germline ends came to 8 bases. Germline CDR1 is SGDLS and CDR2 is YYNGEE. CDR3 size: 14 residues. Here the CDR3 DNA reads TGTGCCAGCAGCGTAGCAACAGATCAAGAGACCCAGTACTTC. Its translation: CASSVATDQETQYF. The full variable domain, rest sourced from reference TRBV9 and TRBJ2-5, is DSGVTQTPKHLITATGQRVTLRCSPRSGDLSVYWYQQSLDQGLQFLIQYYNGEERAKGNILERFSAQQFPDLHSELNLSSLELGDSALYFCASSVATDQETQYFGPGTRLLVL.

This clonotype was detected ten times or more. The V call is TRBV7-2, the J call TRBJ2-3; D unclear. The CDR3 extends over 14 amino acids. Germline V gives CDR1 SGHTA, CDR2 FQGNSA. V was cut by 1 base and J by 4 bases, with 9 bases left in between. Here the CDR3 reads CASSLVPLSDTQYF. The CDR3 coding sequence is TGTGCCAGCAGCTTAGTTCCATTATCAGATACGCAGTATTTT.

This clonotype came up many times. This chain uses TRBV12-3 or TRBV12-4 with TRBJ1-4, with D possibly matching TRBD1 (5 bases). The CDR3 covers 14 residues. V dropped 2 bases and J dropped 7 bases, with 11 bases sitting between them. The CDR3 loop reads CASSLSAGLEKLFF. The CDR3 region has the DNA TGTGCCAGCAGTTTATCGGCAGGGCTTGAAAAACTGTTTTTT.

This clonotype qualifies as medium-sized. This chain connects TRBV28 to TRBJ1-1, with TRBD1 matching 9 bases. J was trimmed by 5 bases and V by 1 base; bases with no gene match: 8. Germline CDR1 is MDHEN and CDR2 is SYDVKM. The CDR3 covers 16 residues. The CDR3 sequence: CASSLYIGTGQTEAFF. The DNA for the CDR3 is TGTGCCAGCAGTTTATACATCGGGACAGGGCAAACTGAAGCTTTCTTT.

The rearrangement uses TRBV15 and TRBJ2-2; no reliable D call. The V gene lost 4 bases and the J gene lost 2 bases, with 8 bases spanning the gap. The V gene's germline CDR1 is LNHNV and CDR2 YYDKDF (reference sequence). This CDR3 is built from 14 residues. The CDR3 here is CATSMERNTGELFF. CDR3 coding DNA: TGTGCCACCAGCATGGAGCGTAACACCGGGGAGCTGTTTTTT.

This clonotype was found a few times. This rearrangement joins TRBV3-1 to TRBJ2-7; D is uncertain. Trimming shortened V by 8 bases and J by 3 bases, and 17 bases separated the two germline ends. Per the germline V gene, CDR1 is LGHDT and CDR2 is YNNKEL (reference sequence). The CDR3 runs 14 residues. CDR3 amino acids: CASSLSYGDYEQYF. CDR3 bases: TGTGCCAGCTCTTTGTCGTACGGAGACTACGAGCAGTACTTC.

The table lists this clonotype with many counts. V and J are TRBV30 and TRBJ1-1; D might be TRBD1 (5 bases). Trimming removed 2 bases at V and 1 base at J, with 8 bases between. Germline loops: CDR1 GTSNPN, CDR2 SVGIG (reference sequence). The CDR3 length is 13 residues. CDR3 nucleotide sequence: TGTGCCTGGAGTAAAACAGGGAACACTGAAGCTTTCTTT. Its protein product is CAWSKTGNTEAFF.

By share, this clonotype counts as medium-sized (0.01 to 0.1%). The chain combines TRBV7-3 with TRBJ2-6, with no clear D. Germline V gives CDR1 SGHTA, CDR2 FQGTGA. V was clipped by 4 bases and J by 4 bases, with 11 bases between them. The CDR3 runs to 15 residues. The CDR3: CASSSPPGGANVLTF. In DNA, the CDR3 is TGTGCCAGCAGCTCGCCCCCCGGGGGGGCCAACGTCCTGACTTTC.

V usage is TRBV5-4 and J usage is TRBJ2-7; D is undetermined. Trimming pared 0 bases from V and 8 bases from J, leaving 9 bases between. CDR1 and CDR2 (germline): SGHNT, YYREEE (reference sequence). This CDR3 has 12 residues. The CDR3 DNA is TGTGCCAGCAGCTTGGATGGGTCTCAGCAGTACTTC. It translates to CASSLDGSQQYF.

This clonotype was seen ten or more times. The chain has TRBV12-3 or TRBV12-4 and TRBJ1-1; possibly TRBD1 for D (5 bases). The CDR3 runs to 15 residues. V was clipped by 3 bases and J by 4 bases, with 15 bases between them. The chain's CDR3 is CASSFSRAGFTEAFF. The CDR3 coding sequence is TGTGCCAGCAGTTTCTCCAGGGCGGGATTCACTGAAGCTTTCTTT.

This clonotype rates as medium-sized. This chain links TRBV12-3 or TRBV12-4 with TRBJ1-1, with 9 bases fitting TRBD1. The CDR3 is 14 amino acids. Trimming at V came to 5 bases and at J to 11 bases, leaving 12 bases not matched to a gene. The CDR3 reads CASSPSPRDREAFF. The DNA for the CDR3 is TGTGCCAGCAGTCCCTCCCCCCGGGACAGGGAGGCTTTCTTT.

V and J are TRBV6-4 and TRBJ1-4; TRBD1 agrees at 9 bases. CDR3 length equals 15 residues. V lost 2 bases, J lost 7 bases, and 5 bases stayed unmatched. CDR1 is MRHNA, CDR2 SNTAGT, per germline. The CDR3: CASSDTGGATEKLFF. The CDR3 DNA reads TGTGCCAGCAGTGACACAGGGGGCGCGACTGAAAAACTGTTTTTT.

This clonotype is medium-sized within its sample. The chain is built from TRBV6-5 and TRBJ2-5, with D maybe TRBD2 (5 bases). The CDR3 consists of 14 residues. Trimming took 4 bases from V and 2 from J, leaving 11 bases between them. Per the germline V gene, CDR1 is MNHEY and CDR2 is SVGAGI. The CDR3 reads CASSSPRGQETQYF. CDR3 sequence (DNA): TGTGCCAGCAGTTCCCCCCGGGGACAAGAGACCCAGTACTTC.

This clonotype has at least ten counts. The chain carries TRBV5-6 and TRBJ2-5; D is perhaps TRBD1 or TRBD2 (5 bases each). Trimming removed 7 bases from V and 1 base from J, with 11 bases in between. Germline CDR1 SGHDT, CDR2 YYEEEE. The CDR3 loop spans 13 amino acids. Here the CDR3 DNA reads TGTGCCAGCCGATCGGGGCCCCAAGAGACCCAGTACTTC. Protein: CASRSGPQETQYF.

This clonotype was recorded at least ten times. J is TRBJ1-6 and V is TRBV7-2; unclear D gene. The ends were cut back, 4 bases at V and 7 bases at J, with 14 bases in the middle. CDR3 length: 15 residues. CDR1 and CDR2 (germline): SGHTA, FQGNSA. The CDR3 here is CASSSQSWVNSPLHF. The CDR3 nucleotides read TGTGCCAGCAGCTCCCAAAGTTGGGTCAATTCACCCCTCCACTTT.

The table lists this clonotype with a few counts. The rearrangement joins TRBV29-1 to TRBJ2-1; 7 bases are a match to TRBD1. This CDR3 comprises 14 residues. The junction had 9 bases not matched to a gene; V was cut back by 6 bases and J by 4 bases. In germline, CDR1 is SQVTM, CDR2 ANQGSEA. CDR3: CSVLPQGFYNEQFF. Written as DNA, the CDR3 is TGCAGCGTCTTACCACAGGGGTTTTACAATGAGCAGTTCTTC.

The genes are TRBV29-1 and TRBJ2-2; D unresolved. Trimming removed 7 bases at V and 4 bases at J, with 7 bases between. Germline V CDR1 and CDR2: SQVTM, ANQGSEA. The CDR3 sequence is 11 residues long. CDR3 DNA: TGCAGCGCTGGGCGCACCGGGGAGCTGTTTTTT. This translates into CSAGRTGELFF.

This clonotype was seen at least ten times. V is TRBV12-3 or TRBV12-4 and J is TRBJ2-5; 7 nucleotides line up with TRBD1. V was clipped by 5 bases and J by 3 bases; unmatched bases: 9. The CDR3 runs 15 residues. CDR3: CASSPGAGGKETQYF. CDR3 sequence (DNA): TGTGCCAGCAGTCCGGGCGCAGGGGGAAAAGAGACCCAGTACTTC.

This clonotype has ten or more counts. This chain uses TRBV18 with TRBJ2-7, with D perhaps being TRBD1 or TRBD2 (5 bases each). CDR3 length: 16 amino acids. CDR1 and CDR2 (germline): KGHSH, LQKENI. The V end lost 4 bases, the J end lost 2 bases, and 18 bases lay between the germline ends. Here the CDR3 reads CASSLAGTSAAYEQYF. The CDR3 DNA is TGTGCCAGCTCACTTGCCGGGACCTCGGCGGCCTACGAGCAGTACTTC.

By share of the sample, this clonotype is medium-sized. This chain links TRBV15 with TRBJ2-5, with a possible D match to TRBD1 (5 bases). The CDR3 runs 14 residues. The V gene's germline CDR1 is LNHNV and CDR2 YYDKDF (reference sequence). Trimming cost V 8 bases and J 0 bases, with 13 bases left between them. CDR3 in amino acids: CATDQGGDQETQYF. The CDR3 DNA reads as TGTGCCACCGACCAGGGCGGCGACCAAGAGACCCAGTACTTC.

This clonotype appeared many times. The V and J genes are TRBV12-3 or TRBV12-4 and TRBJ1-5, with 9 positions matching TRBD1. J lost 3 bases, V lost 5 bases, and 2 bases had no gene match. This CDR3 is built from 14 residues. CDR3 sequence reads: CASSRDRANQPQHF. The CDR3 nucleotides are TGTGCCAGCAGTCGGGACAGGGCCAATCAGCCCCAGCATTTT.

This clonotype was picked up one time. The chain couples TRBV2 to TRBJ1-4; 7 bases line up with TRBD1. V dropped 5 bases and J dropped 4; count of bases not matched to a gene: 4. The germline V gene encodes CDR1 SNHLY and CDR2 FYNNEI. This CDR3 spans 14 amino acids. CDR3 sequence reads: CASSFQGVNEKLFF. CDR3 DNA sequence: TGTGCCAGCAGTTTTCAGGGGGTTAATGAAAAACTGTTTTTT.